Listed below are T cell receptor beta chains from one sample, sequenced in a study of beta chain features in type 1 diabetes. Method: immunoSEQ multiplex PCR; TCRdb's copy keeps in-frame clones and lacks some. The table records about 240,000 clones, roughly 14% of them present only once. The source material was naive CD4+ T cells from blood. The receptors were sampled from a young man with type 1 diabetes. Both conserved end residues are part of each CDR3. Fields, in order: V gene, clone size, D gene, J gene, CDR3 DNA, CDR3 protein. D genes are given only for firm matches. The listing skips clone size in some rows; elsewhere it reads once, few, many or a size class.

v_call: TRBV5-1; clone_size: few; d_call: TRBD1; j_call: TRBJ2-1; cdr3_nt: TGCGCCAGCAGCTACTTCGGGACAGGCGGTTCCTACAATGAGCAGTTCTTC; cdr3_aa: CASSYFGTGGSYNEQFF
v_call: TRBV5-1; clone_size: few; d_call: -; j_call: TRBJ1-1; cdr3_nt: TGCGCCAGCAGCTTGGAGCCTTTGAACACTGAAGCTTTCTTT; cdr3_aa: CASSLEPLNTEAFF
v_call: TRBV13; clone_size: -; d_call: TRBD2; j_call: TRBJ2-5; cdr3_nt: TGTGCCAGCAGCCTGGGGAGGGTCCAAGAGACCCAGTACTTC; cdr3_aa: CASSLGRVQETQYF
v_call: TRBV6-5; clone_size: -; d_call: -; j_call: TRBJ1-5; cdr3_nt: TGTGCCAGCAGTCCACAGGACCCGAGTCAGCCCCAGCATTTT; cdr3_aa: CASSPQDPSQPQHF
v_call: TRBV4-2; clone_size: -; d_call: TRBD1; j_call: TRBJ2-7; cdr3_nt: TGTGCCAGCAGCCAAGAAGGGGGGACAGGGACAACCTACGAGCAGTACTTC; cdr3_aa: CASSQEGGTGTTYEQYF
v_call: TRBV27; clone_size: -; d_call: -; j_call: TRBJ1-1; cdr3_nt: TGTGCCAGCAGTTTATCCGTTTCGAACACTGAAGCTTTCTTT; cdr3_aa: CASSLSVSNTEAFF
v_call: TRBV18; clone_size: few; d_call: TRBD1; j_call: TRBJ1-1; cdr3_nt: TGTGCCAGCTCACTTAACGCCGGACAGGGGATGAACACTGAAGCTTTCTTT; cdr3_aa: CASSLNAGQGMNTEAFF
v_call: TRBV5-4; clone_size: few; d_call: TRBD1; j_call: TRBJ2-6; cdr3_nt: TGTGCCAGCAGCTGGCCTGACAGGGCTGGGGCCAACGTCCTGACTTTC; cdr3_aa: CASSWPDRAGANVLTF
v_call: TRBV11-2; clone_size: -; d_call: TRBD2; j_call: TRBJ2-5; cdr3_nt: TGTGCCAGCACCCCATGGGCGGGAGGGCGGGAGACCCAGTACTTC; cdr3_aa: CASTPWAGGRETQYF
v_call: TRBV2; clone_size: few; d_call: -; j_call: TRBJ2-7; cdr3_nt: TGTGCCAGCAGTGAAGCGCTGGGGGGATACGAGCAGTACTTC; cdr3_aa: CASSEALGGYEQYF
v_call: TRBV5-1; clone_size: few; d_call: TRBD2; j_call: TRBJ2-5; cdr3_nt: TGCGCCAGCAGCACTAGCGGACAAGAGACCCAGTACTTC; cdr3_aa: CASSTSGQETQYF
v_call: TRBV7-2; clone_size: -; d_call: TRBD1; j_call: TRBJ1-2; cdr3_nt: TGTGCCAGCAGCTTCCAGGGGGCGGAGTATGGCTACACCTTC; cdr3_aa: CASSFQGAEYGYTF
v_call: TRBV5-1; clone_size: -; d_call: TRBD1; j_call: TRBJ2-5; cdr3_nt: TGCGCCAGCCGAGCCGAAGGGACAGGGGACGAGACCCAGTACTTC; cdr3_aa: CASRAEGTGDETQYF
v_call: TRBV29-1; clone_size: few; d_call: TRBD2; j_call: TRBJ2-3; cdr3_nt: TGCAGCGCTGGACTAGCGGGGGCCACTAGCACAGATACGCAGTATTTT; cdr3_aa: CSAGLAGATSTDTQYF
v_call: TRBV7-9; clone_size: -; d_call: TRBD2; j_call: TRBJ2-3; cdr3_nt: TGTGCCAGCGCAACTAGCGGGGGCACAGATACGCAGTATTTT; cdr3_aa: CASATSGGTDTQYF
v_call: TRBV5-4; clone_size: -; d_call: -; j_call: TRBJ2-5; cdr3_nt: TGTGCCAGCAGCTTGGTTGGGCAGGCCCAAGAGACCCAGTACTTC; cdr3_aa: CASSLVGQAQETQYF
v_call: TRBV29-1; clone_size: few; d_call: -; j_call: TRBJ2-1; cdr3_nt: TGCAGCGTCGGCGGGGTCGATGAGCAGTTCTTC; cdr3_aa: CSVGGVDEQFF
v_call: TRBV30; clone_size: few; d_call: -; j_call: TRBJ2-2; cdr3_nt: TGTGCCTGGAGTCCCCTACTAGAGACCGGGGAGCTGTTTTTT; cdr3_aa: CAWSPLLETGELFF
v_call: TRBV7-2; clone_size: -; d_call: TRBD2; j_call: TRBJ2-7; cdr3_nt: TGTGCCAGCAGCTTACTAGCGGGGGGGCCCTACGAGCAGTACTTC; cdr3_aa: CASSLLAGGPYEQYF
v_call: TRBV11-2; clone_size: -; d_call: -; j_call: TRBJ1-2; cdr3_nt: TGTGCCAGCAGCTTGGGCAGTAACTATGGCTACACCTTC; cdr3_aa: CASSLGSNYGYTF
v_call: TRBV6-6; clone_size: -; d_call: -; j_call: TRBJ2-1; cdr3_nt: TGTGCCAGCAGAGGGGGTCGGGGGGAAGGCAATGAGCAGTTCTTC; cdr3_aa: CASRGGRGEGNEQFF
v_call: TRBV5-1; clone_size: few; d_call: TRBD2; j_call: TRBJ2-3; cdr3_nt: TGCGCCAGCAGCCCACCGGTAGGGACTAGCGTCGGTATAGATACGCAGTATTTT; cdr3_aa: CASSPPVGTSVGIDTQYF
v_call: TRBV7-9; clone_size: few; d_call: TRBD1; j_call: TRBJ2-3; cdr3_nt: TGTGCCAGCAGCAAGACAGGGGTCACAGATACGCAGTATTTT; cdr3_aa: CASSKTGVTDTQYF
v_call: TRBV19; clone_size: few; d_call: TRBD2; j_call: TRBJ2-5; cdr3_nt: TGTGCCAGTAGTCGACTAGCGGGGCTGGAGACCCAGTACTTC; cdr3_aa: CASSRLAGLETQYF
v_call: TRBV29-1; clone_size: few; d_call: -; j_call: TRBJ1-4; cdr3_nt: TGCAGCGTTGGCAAAGGGGAACAGGAAAAACTGTTTTTT; cdr3_aa: CSVGKGEQEKLFF
v_call: TRBV7-9; clone_size: few; d_call: TRBD1; j_call: TRBJ1-5; cdr3_nt: TGTGCCAGCAGCCGTTCGGGGGGACAGGGTAGCAATCAGCCCCAGCATTTT; cdr3_aa: CASSRSGGQGSNQPQHF
v_call: TRBV30; clone_size: few; d_call: -; j_call: TRBJ2-5; cdr3_nt: TGTGCCTGGAGTCGGGGGTGGGCAGAGACCCAGTACTTC; cdr3_aa: CAWSRGWAETQYF
v_call: TRBV29-1; clone_size: few; d_call: -; j_call: TRBJ2-3; cdr3_nt: TGCAGCGTTGACAGGGGCGCAGATACGCAGTATTTT; cdr3_aa: CSVDRGADTQYF
v_call: TRBV2; clone_size: few; d_call: TRBD1; j_call: TRBJ2-5; cdr3_nt: TGTGCCAGCAGGGTTCTACAGGGGGCCGAGACCCAGTACTTC; cdr3_aa: CASRVLQGAETQYF
v_call: TRBV5-1; clone_size: -; d_call: -; j_call: TRBJ2-5; cdr3_nt: TGCGCCAGCAGCTCGGACCCGGGACAAGAGACCCAGTACTTC; cdr3_aa: CASSSDPGQETQYF
v_call: TRBV6-5; clone_size: -; d_call: -; j_call: TRBJ1-2; cdr3_nt: TGTGCCAGCAGTTACTCGAGGGCAGACTATGGCTACACCTTC; cdr3_aa: CASSYSRADYGYTF
v_call: TRBV29-1; clone_size: -; d_call: TRBD2; j_call: TRBJ2-1; cdr3_nt: TGCAGCGTTGGGGAGGGAGTCTCCAATGAGCAGTTCTTC; cdr3_aa: CSVGEGVSNEQFF
v_call: TRBV19; clone_size: few; d_call: -; j_call: TRBJ2-4; cdr3_nt: TGTGCCAGTAGTCCCCGTGGAGAGATTCAGTACTTC; cdr3_aa: CASSPRGEIQYF
v_call: TRBV9; clone_size: few; d_call: -; j_call: TRBJ2-1; cdr3_nt: TGTGCCAGCAGCGGAGGAAATGAGCAGTTCTTC; cdr3_aa: CASSGGNEQFF
v_call: TRBV11-2; clone_size: -; d_call: -; j_call: TRBJ2-1; cdr3_nt: TGTGCCAGCAGCCCCGGAGGGCCAGATGAGCAGTTCTTC; cdr3_aa: CASSPGGPDEQFF
v_call: TRBV5-1; clone_size: few; d_call: TRBD2; j_call: TRBJ2-3; cdr3_nt: TGCGCCAGCAGCACCAAGACTAGCGGGGATGATACGCAGTATTTT; cdr3_aa: CASSTKTSGDDTQYF
v_call: TRBV5-6; clone_size: few; d_call: -; j_call: TRBJ2-3; cdr3_nt: TGTGCCAGCAGCCCGCAGGGGGATACGCAGTATTTT; cdr3_aa: CASSPQGDTQYF
v_call: TRBV30; clone_size: -; d_call: TRBD1; j_call: TRBJ1-1; cdr3_nt: TGTGCCTGGAGTGTACTTGACAGGGATAACACTGAAGCTTTCTTT; cdr3_aa: CAWSVLDRDNTEAFF
v_call: TRBV2; clone_size: -; d_call: TRBD2; j_call: TRBJ2-7; cdr3_nt: TGTGCCAGCAGTGCGGGGACTAGCGGCCGAGGGCAGTACTTC; cdr3_aa: CASSAGTSGRGQYF
v_call: TRBV14; clone_size: few; d_call: -; j_call: TRBJ1-1; cdr3_nt: TGTGCCAGCAGCCAAGACGGGCGGAGGGAATGGTGGACTGAAGCTTTCTTT; cdr3_aa: CASSQDGRREWWTEAFF
v_call: TRBV12-5; clone_size: -; d_call: TRBD2; j_call: TRBJ2-5; cdr3_nt: TGTGCTAGTGGTGGGGGGGCCCAGTACTTC; cdr3_aa: CASGGGAQYF
v_call: TRBV5-1; clone_size: few; d_call: -; j_call: TRBJ2-5; cdr3_nt: TGCGCCAGCAGCTTGGACGGGTTGGAGACCCAGTACTTC; cdr3_aa: CASSLDGLETQYF
v_call: TRBV5-4; clone_size: few; d_call: -; j_call: TRBJ2-3; cdr3_nt: TGTGCCAGCAGCTTGGGTCCCGTCCTCGTCTTT; cdr3_aa: CASSLGPVLVF
v_call: TRBV7-9; clone_size: -; d_call: TRBD2; j_call: TRBJ2-3; cdr3_nt: TGTGCCAGCAGCCCGGGGGGTAGCGCAGATACGCAGTATTTT; cdr3_aa: CASSPGGSADTQYF
v_call: TRBV9; clone_size: -; d_call: -; j_call: TRBJ1-3; cdr3_nt: TGTGCCAGCAGCGCCGAGAGCTCTGGAAACACCATATATTTT; cdr3_aa: CASSAESSGNTIYF
v_call: TRBV5-1; clone_size: -; d_call: TRBD2; j_call: TRBJ2-7; cdr3_nt: TGCGCCAGCAGCTTGGAGGGCGGGAGGGCCGACGAGCAGTACTTC; cdr3_aa: CASSLEGGRADEQYF
v_call: TRBV9; clone_size: -; d_call: TRBD2; j_call: TRBJ2-3; cdr3_nt: TGTGCCAGCAGCGTAGGGGCTAGCGGATTCACAGATACGCAGTATTTT; cdr3_aa: CASSVGASGFTDTQYF
v_call: TRBV30; clone_size: few; d_call: -; j_call: TRBJ1-5; cdr3_nt: TGTGCCTGGAGTGTAGGAGGTCAGCGAAGGCAGCCCCAGCATTTT; cdr3_aa: CAWSVGGQRRQPQHF
v_call: TRBV29-1; clone_size: few; d_call: TRBD1; j_call: TRBJ2-7; cdr3_nt: TGCAGCACCTCAGGACAGGGGGCCGAGCAGTACTTC; cdr3_aa: CSTSGQGAEQYF
v_call: TRBV9; clone_size: -; d_call: TRBD2; j_call: TRBJ2-5; cdr3_nt: TGTGCCAGCAGCGTAGAAGGTAGCGGGGGGCCGGAGACCCAGTACTTC; cdr3_aa: CASSVEGSGGPETQYF
v_call: TRBV6-4; clone_size: few; d_call: TRBD2; j_call: TRBJ2-3; cdr3_nt: TGTGCCAGCAGTGATTGGGCTAGCGGGCCTCCAGATACGCAGTATTTT; cdr3_aa: CASSDWASGPPDTQYF
v_call: TRBV7-2; clone_size: -; d_call: TRBD1; j_call: TRBJ1-5; cdr3_nt: TGTGCCAGCAGCCCCGAGGGACAGGGAAATCAGCCCCAGCATTTT; cdr3_aa: CASSPEGQGNQPQHF